The 3 T cell receptor beta chains below all came from one sample that was sequenced in a study of blood T cell repertoires in COVID-19 (dated by TCRdb to about 2020). The library was produced with the immunoSEQ multiplex PCR assay. TCRdb obtained this table from immuneACCESS and retained in-frame rearrangements with V and J assigned. These tables miss some clones; where compared with another copy, unresolved V genes account for less than half of the shortfall, and the remainder is unexplained. This sample gives some 460,000 clones in total; roughly 91% of them show up just once. The top ten hold 4.3% of the sample. The sample taken for sequencing was peripheral blood. The receptors shown here come from a young woman with acute or convalescent COVID-19.

V gene TRBV2 combines with J gene TRBJ2-5; 7 positions match TRBD2. This CDR3 has 12 amino acids. Germline-derived CDR1 and CDR2 are SNHLY and FYNNEI. V trimming: 8 bases; J trimming: 3 bases; junction bases outside the gene matches: 3. CDR3 region: CASELAEETQYF. The CDR3 DNA reads as TGTGCCAGCGAGCTAGCGGAAGAGACCCAGTACTTC.

A word on this clone: At one boundary the junction diverges from the germline segment, which might be a read error. This rearrangement joins TRBV7-9 to TRBJ2-1; 9 bases are a match to TRBD2. CDR1 and CDR2 from the germline V gene are SEHNR and FQNEAQ (reference sequence). CDR3 size: 13 residues. The DNA for the CDR3 is TGTGCCAGCAGCTTGCAACTTAGCGGGGGTACTATCTTC. Translation: CASSLQLSGGTIF.

This clone was seen a few times. The J gene is TRBJ1-5, the V gene TRBV30; TRBD1 matches at 10 bases. Per germline, CDR1 GTSNPN and CDR2 SVGIG (reference sequence). Trimming removed 5 bases from V and 2 bases from J; junction bases left unmatched: 0. CDR3 length: 13 amino acids. The chain's CDR3 is CAWGQGGNQPQHF. The CDR3 DNA sequence: TGTGCCTGGGGACAGGGGGGCAATCAGCCCCAGCATTTT.